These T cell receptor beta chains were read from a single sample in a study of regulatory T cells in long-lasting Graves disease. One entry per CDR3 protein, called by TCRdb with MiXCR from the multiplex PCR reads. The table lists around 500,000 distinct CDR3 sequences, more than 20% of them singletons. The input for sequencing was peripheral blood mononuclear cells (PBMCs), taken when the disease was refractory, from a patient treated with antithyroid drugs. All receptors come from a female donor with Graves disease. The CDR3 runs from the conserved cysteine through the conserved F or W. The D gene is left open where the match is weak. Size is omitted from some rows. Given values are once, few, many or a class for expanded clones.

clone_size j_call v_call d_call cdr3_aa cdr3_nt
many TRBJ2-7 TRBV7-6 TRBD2 CASSPGLGTLYEQYF TGTGCCAGCAGCCCTGGACTAGGGACGTTATACGAGCAGTACTTC
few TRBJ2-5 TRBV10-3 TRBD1 CAINPGQGALETQYF TGTGCCATAAATCCGGGACAGGGGGCCTTGGAGACCCAGTACTTC
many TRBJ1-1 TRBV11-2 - CASSLFLNTEAFF TGTGCCAGCAGCTTGTTCTTGAACACTGAAGCTTTCTTT
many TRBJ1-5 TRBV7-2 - CASSVRGGGISNQPQHF TGTGCCAGCAGCGTACGGGGAGGGGGGATAAGCAATCAGCCCCAGCATTTT
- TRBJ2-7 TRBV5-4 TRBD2 CASSLIGGSWTYEQYF TGTGCCAGCAGCTTGATTGGCGGGAGTTGGACCTACGAGCAGTACTTC
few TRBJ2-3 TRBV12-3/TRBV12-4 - CASKAILDRDTQYF TGTGCCAGCAAAGCTATTTTGGACCGAGATACGCAGTATTTT
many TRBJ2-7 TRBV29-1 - CSVDIPRGSSYEQYF TGCAGCGTTGACATTCCCAGGGGTAGCTCCTACGAGCAGTACTTC
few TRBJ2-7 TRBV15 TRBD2 CATSRRTSGYYEQYF TGTGCCACCAGCAGGAGGACTAGCGGGTATTACGAGCAGTACTTC
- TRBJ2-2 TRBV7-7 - CAVDGNTGELFF TGCGCCGTCGACGGGAACACCGGGGAGCTGTTTTTT
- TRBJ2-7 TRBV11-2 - CASSLEGSGPPYEQYF TGTGCCAGCAGCTTAGAAGGTTCAGGGCCCCCCTACGAGCAGTACTTC
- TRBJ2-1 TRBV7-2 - CASSHRSYNEQFF TGTGCCAGCAGCCACCGCTCCTACAATGAGCAGTTCTTC
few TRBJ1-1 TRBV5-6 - CASSLGGGAYTEAFF TGTGCCAGCAGCCTGGGGGGAGGGGCATACACTGAAGCTTTCTTT
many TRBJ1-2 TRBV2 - CASSDRQIYGYTF TGTGCCAGCAGTGACAGGCAGATCTATGGCTACACCTTC
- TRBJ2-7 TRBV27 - CASSAYETSYEQYF TGTGCCAGCAGTGCCTACGAAACCTCCTACGAGCAGTACTTC
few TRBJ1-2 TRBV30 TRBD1 CAWSAGGGNDYTF TGTGCCTGGAGTGCAGGGGGTGGAAATGACTACACCTTC
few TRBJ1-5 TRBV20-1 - CSARGRANQPQHF TGCAGTGCTAGAGGGAGGGCCAATCAGCCCCAGCATTTT